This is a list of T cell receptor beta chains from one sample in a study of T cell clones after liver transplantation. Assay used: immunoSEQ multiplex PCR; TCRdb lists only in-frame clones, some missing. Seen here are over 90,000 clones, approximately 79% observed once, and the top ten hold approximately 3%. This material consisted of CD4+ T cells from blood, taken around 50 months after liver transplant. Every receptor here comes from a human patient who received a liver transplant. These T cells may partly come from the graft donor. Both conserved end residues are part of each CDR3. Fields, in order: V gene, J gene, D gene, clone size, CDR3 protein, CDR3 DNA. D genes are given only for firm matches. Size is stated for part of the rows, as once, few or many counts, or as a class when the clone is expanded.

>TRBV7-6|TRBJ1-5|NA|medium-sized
CASSIQGNQPQHF
TGTGCCAGCAGCATACAGGGCAATCAGCCCCAGCATTTT
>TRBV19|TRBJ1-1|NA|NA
CASSNPGTFLNTEAFF
TGTGCCAGTAGCAACCCTGGGACGTTTCTAAACACTGAAGCTTTCTTT
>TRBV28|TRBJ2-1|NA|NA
CASGTGMRVNEQFF
TGTGCCAGCGGCACAGGGATGCGGGTCAATGAGCAGTTCTTC
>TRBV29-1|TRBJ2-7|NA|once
CSVEQGPYEQYF
TGCAGCGTTGAGCAGGGCCCCTACGAGCAGTACTTC
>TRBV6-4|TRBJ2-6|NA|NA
CASSPSGPGANVLTF
TGTGCCAGCAGTCCCTCGGGTCCTGGGGCCAACGTCCTGACTTTC
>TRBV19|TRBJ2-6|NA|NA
CASSIRGSSGANVLTF
TGTGCCAGTAGTATAAGGGGCAGCTCTGGGGCCAACGTCCTGACTTTC
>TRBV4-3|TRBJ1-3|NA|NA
CASSQDRETISGNTIYF
TGCGCCAGCAGCCAAGATAGGGAGACGATCTCTGGAAACACCATATATTTT
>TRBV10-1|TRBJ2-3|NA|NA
CASSESVGTDTQYF
TGCGCCAGCAGTGAGTCGGTGGGCACAGATACGCAGTATTTT
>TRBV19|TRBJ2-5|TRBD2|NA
CASTPRLAGGQETQYF
TGTGCCAGTACCCCCAGACTAGCGGGGGGTCAAGAGACCCAGTACTTC
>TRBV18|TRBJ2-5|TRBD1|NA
CASSPGQAETQYF
TGTGCCAGCTCACCGGGACAGGCAGAGACCCAGTACTTC
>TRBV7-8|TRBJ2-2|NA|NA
CASSLSTVNTGELFF
TGTGCCAGCAGCTTATCGACGGTGAACACCGGGGAGCTGTTTTTT
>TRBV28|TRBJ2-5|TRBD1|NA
CASNYRGAQYF
TGTGCCAGCAACTACAGGGGGGCCCAGTACTTC
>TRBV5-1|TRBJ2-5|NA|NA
CASSMAGEGETQYF
TGCGCCAGCAGCATGGCAGGGGAAGGTGAGACCCAGTACTTC
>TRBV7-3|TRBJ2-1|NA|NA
CASSLSRAYNEQFF
TGTGCCAGCAGCTTAAGCCGGGCCTACAATGAGCAGTTCTTC
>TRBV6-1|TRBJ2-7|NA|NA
CASSEVNAEQYF
TGTGCCAGCAGTGAAGTTAACGCCGAGCAGTACTTC
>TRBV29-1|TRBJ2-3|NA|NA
CSVPQVGEVTDTQYF
TGCAGCGTTCCCCAGGTTGGAGAGGTCACAGATACGCAGTATTTT
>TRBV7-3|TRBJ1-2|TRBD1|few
CASSSHDREYGYTF
TGTGCCAGCAGCTCGCACGACAGGGAATATGGCTACACCTTC
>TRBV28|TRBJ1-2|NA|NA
CASSSPGQIENYGYTF
TGTGCCAGCAGTTCCCCGGGGCAAATTGAAAACTATGGCTACACCTTC
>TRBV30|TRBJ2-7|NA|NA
CAWSLTRREQYF
TGTGCCTGGAGCTTGACACGGCGGGAGCAGTACTTC
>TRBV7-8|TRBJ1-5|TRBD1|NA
CASSSSGQGFYQPQHF
TGTGCCAGCAGCTCCTCGGGACAGGGTTTTTATCAGCCCCAGCATTTT
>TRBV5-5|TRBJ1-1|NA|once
CASVGFSEAFF
TGTGCCAGCGTCGGTTTTTCTGAAGCTTTCTTT
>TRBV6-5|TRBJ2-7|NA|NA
CASSRNGYEQYF
TGTGCCAGCAGTCGAAACGGCTACGAGCAGTACTTC
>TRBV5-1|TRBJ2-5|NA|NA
CASSSTGYQETQYF
TGCGCCAGCAGCTCGACAGGATACCAAGAGACCCAGTACTTC
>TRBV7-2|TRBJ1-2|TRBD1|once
CASSPPDRGGYGYTF
TGTGCCAGCAGCCCACCGGACAGGGGGGGATATGGCTACACCTTC
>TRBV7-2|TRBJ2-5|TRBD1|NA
CASSRPGTGEGETQYF
TGTGCCAGCAGCCGCCCCGGGACAGGGGAGGGGGAGACCCAGTACTTC
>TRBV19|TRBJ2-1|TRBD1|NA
CASRTGTGVFADNEQFF
TGTGCCAGTAGGACCGGGACAGGGGTCTTCGCGGACAATGAGCAGTTCTTC
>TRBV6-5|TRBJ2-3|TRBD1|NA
CASSYSGTVGTDTQYF
TGTGCCAGCAGTTACTCCGGGACAGTCGGCACAGATACGCAGTATTTT
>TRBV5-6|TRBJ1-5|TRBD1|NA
CASSRTGVSNQPQHF
TGTGCCAGCAGCAGGACAGGGGTGAGCAATCAGCCCCAGCATTTT
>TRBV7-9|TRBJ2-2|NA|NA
CASSRMRQITGELFF
TGTGCCAGCAGCCGTATGCGACAGATCACCGGGGAGCTGTTTTTT
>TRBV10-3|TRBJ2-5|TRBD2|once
CAISESGSGRPETQYF
TGTGCCATCAGTGAGTCGGGGAGCGGGAGGCCAGAGACCCAGTACTTC
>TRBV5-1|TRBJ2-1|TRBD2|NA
CASSRIAGSYNEQFF
TGCGCCAGCAGTCGAATAGCGGGATCCTACAATGAGCAGTTCTTC
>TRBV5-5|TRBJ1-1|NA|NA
CASSPSRGERTEAFF
TGTGCCAGCAGCCCGTCCAGGGGAGAGAGAACTGAAGCTTTCTTT
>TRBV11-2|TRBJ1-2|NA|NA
CASRSELNYGYTF
TGTGCCAGCAGGTCTGAGTTGAACTATGGCTACACCTTC
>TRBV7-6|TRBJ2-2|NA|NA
CASSFNPNTGELFF
TGTGCCAGCAGCTTTAACCCGAACACCGGGGAGCTGTTTTTT
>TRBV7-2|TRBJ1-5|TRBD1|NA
CASSLGQGANQPQHF
TGTGCCAGCAGCTTAGGACAGGGGGCAAATCAGCCCCAGCATTTT
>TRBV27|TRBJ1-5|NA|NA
CAKQTVTPNQPQHF
TGTGCCAAGCAGACGGTCACCCCTAATCAGCCCCAGCATTTT
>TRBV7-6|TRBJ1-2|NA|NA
CASSLAQGLSYGYTF
TGTGCCAGCAGCTTAGCCCAGGGTCTGTCCTATGGCTACACCTTC
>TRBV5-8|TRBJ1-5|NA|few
CASTAPPARDNQPQHF
TGTGCCAGCACCGCCCCTCCAGCAAGGGACAATCAGCCCCAGCATTTT
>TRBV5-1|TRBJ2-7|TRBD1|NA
CASSAGTGYAYEQYF
TGCGCCAGCAGCGCCGGGACAGGGTACGCCTACGAGCAGTACTTC
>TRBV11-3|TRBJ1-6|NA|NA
CASSSSSYNSPLHF
TGTGCCAGCAGCTCCTCCTCCTATAATTCACCCCTCCACTTT
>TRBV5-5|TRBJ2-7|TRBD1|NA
CASSRQGAYEQYF
TGTGCCAGCAGCAGACAGGGGGCCTACGAGCAGTACTTC
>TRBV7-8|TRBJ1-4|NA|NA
CASSLGTGGEKLFF
TGTGCCAGCAGCTTAGGGACTGGCGGTGAAAAACTGTTTTTT
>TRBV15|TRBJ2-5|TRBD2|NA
CATSRGVMASGRQETQYF
TGTGCCACCAGCAGAGGGGTAATGGCTAGCGGGAGACAGGAGACCCAGTACTTC
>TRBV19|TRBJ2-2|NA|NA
CASSPTSGELFF
TGTGCCAGTAGTCCCACAAGCGGGGAGCTGTTTTTT
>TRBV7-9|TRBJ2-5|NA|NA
CASSPAGGLRETQYF
TGTGCCAGCAGCCCTGCTGGGGGGCTCAGGGAGACCCAGTACTTC
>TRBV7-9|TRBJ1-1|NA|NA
CASSGVPGQRNTEAFF
TGTGCCAGCAGCGGGGTACCGGGACAACGGAACACTGAAGCTTTCTTT
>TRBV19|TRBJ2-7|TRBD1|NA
CASSTPRQGPGEQYF
TGTGCCAGTAGTACCCCCCGACAGGGACCTGGCGAGCAGTACTTC
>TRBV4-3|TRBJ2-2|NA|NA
CASSQDRGTATGELFF
TGCGCCAGCAGCCAAGACAGGGGAACGGCCACCGGGGAGCTGTTTTTT
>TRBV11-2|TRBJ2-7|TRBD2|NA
CASSLAPQLASGAYEQYF
TGTGCCAGCAGCTTAGCCCCCCAGTTGGCTAGCGGGGCCTACGAGCAGTACTTC
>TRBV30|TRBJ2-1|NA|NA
CAWIQDPYSYNEQFF
TGTGCCTGGATTCAGGACCCCTATTCCTACAATGAGCAGTTCTTC
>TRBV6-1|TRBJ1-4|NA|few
CASSEAGATTNEKLFF
TGTGCCAGCAGTGAAGCAGGGGCCACAACTAATGAAAAACTGTTTTTT